This T cell receptor beta chain came from a study of graft-versus-host responses after intestinal transplantation. For the study at large: The whole recipient group had anti-thymocyte globulin induction followed by tacrolimus and steroids for two to three years.

Method: immunoSEQ multiplex PCR; TCRdb's copy keeps in-frame clones and lacks some. The sample includes about 150,000 clones, about nine tenths seen only once; the top ten take roughly 0.19%. Of note for this clone: Antigen: not known.

Whole-study results and caveats: Clonal ratios of graft-versus-host to host-versus-graft in allografts were high for patients exhibiting graft-donor T cell macrochimerism. GvH clones surfaced in recipient marrow, some emerging earlier in ileum or blood. Peak circulating GvH clone levels tracked with early post-transplant HvG declines.

This CDR3 is 20 amino acids long. CDR1 and CDR2 from the germline V gene are MDHEN and SYDVKM. V gave up 3 bases and J gave up 0 bases; unmatched junction bases: 14. This sample comprised unstimulated CD4+ T cells sorted from spleen or lymph node cells, obtained before intestinal transplant. V and J are TRBV28 and TRBJ2-3, with 11 bases identical to TRBD1. The receptor's source is a human donor who received an intestinal transplant. The CDR3 nucleotides read TGTGCCAGCAGTTTTATCCCCTGGGACAGGGGGATTGACAGCACAGATACGCAGTATTTT. Translating it yields CASSFIPWDRGIDSTDTQYF.